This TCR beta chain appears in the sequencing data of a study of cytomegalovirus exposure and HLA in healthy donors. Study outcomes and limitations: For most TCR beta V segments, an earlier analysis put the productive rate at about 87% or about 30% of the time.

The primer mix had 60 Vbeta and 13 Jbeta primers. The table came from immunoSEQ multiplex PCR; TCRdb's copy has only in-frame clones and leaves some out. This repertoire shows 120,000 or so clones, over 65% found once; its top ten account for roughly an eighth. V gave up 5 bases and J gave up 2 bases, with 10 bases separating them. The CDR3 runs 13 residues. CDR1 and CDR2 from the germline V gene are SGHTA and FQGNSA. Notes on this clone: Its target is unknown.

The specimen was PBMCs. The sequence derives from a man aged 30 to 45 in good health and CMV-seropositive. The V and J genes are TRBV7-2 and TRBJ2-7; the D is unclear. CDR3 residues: CASSPYRAYEQYF. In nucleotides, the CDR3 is TGTGCCAGCAGCCCATACCGGGCCTACGAGCAGTACTTC.